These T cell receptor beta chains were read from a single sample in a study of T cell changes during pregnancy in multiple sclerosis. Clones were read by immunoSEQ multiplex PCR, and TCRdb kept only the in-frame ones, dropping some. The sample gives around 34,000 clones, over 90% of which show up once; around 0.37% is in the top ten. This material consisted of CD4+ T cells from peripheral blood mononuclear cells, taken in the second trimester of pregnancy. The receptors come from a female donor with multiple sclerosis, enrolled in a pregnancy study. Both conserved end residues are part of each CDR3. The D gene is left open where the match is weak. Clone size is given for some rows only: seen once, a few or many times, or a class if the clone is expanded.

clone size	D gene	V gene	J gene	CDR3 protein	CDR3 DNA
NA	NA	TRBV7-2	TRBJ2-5	CASSQDQQETQYF	TGTGCCAGCAGCCAGGATCAACAAGAGACCCAGTACTTC
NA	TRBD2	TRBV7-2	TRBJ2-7	CASSLELWVAGYEQYF	TGTGCCAGCAGCTTAGAATTGTGGGTAGCGGGCTACGAGCAGTACTTC
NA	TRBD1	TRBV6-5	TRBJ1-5	CASSPGTGVHQPQHF	TGTGCCAGCAGTCCCGGGACAGGGGTCCATCAGCCCCAGCATTTT
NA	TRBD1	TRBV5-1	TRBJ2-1	CASMRTGTGINEQFF	TGCGCCAGCATGCGCACTGGGACAGGGATCAATGAGCAGTTCTTC
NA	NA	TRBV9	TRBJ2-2	CASSSMRAGAHTGELFF	TGTGCCAGCAGCTCGATGAGGGCGGGGGCCCACACCGGGGAGCTGTTTTTT
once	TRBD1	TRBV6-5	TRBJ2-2	CASSHQGAVTGELFF	TGTGCCAGCAGCCACCAGGGGGCGGTCACCGGGGAGCTGTTTTTT
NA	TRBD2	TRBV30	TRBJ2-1	CAWSSGLATGEQFF	TGTGCCTGGAGTTCTGGACTAGCGACGGGAGAGCAGTTCTTC
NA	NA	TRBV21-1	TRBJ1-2	CASSKVAPGRNYGYTF	TGTGCCAGCAGCAAAGTGGCACCCGGGAGGAACTATGGCTACACCTTC
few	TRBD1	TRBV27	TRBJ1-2	CASRGQVDYGYTF	TGTGCCAGCAGGGGACAGGTGGACTATGGCTACACCTTC
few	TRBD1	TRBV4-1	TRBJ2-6	CASSQDKGQAVSGANVLTF	TGCGCCAGCAGCCAAGATAAGGGACAGGCGGTCTCTGGGGCCAACGTCCTGACTTTC
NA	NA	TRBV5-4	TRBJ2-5	CASSPGAGQETQYF	TGTGCCAGCAGCCCTGGGGCGGGACAAGAGACCCAGTACTTC
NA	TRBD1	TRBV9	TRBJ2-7	CASSVDPPQQGLKNEQYF	TGTGCCAGCAGCGTAGACCCCCCCCAACAGGGGCTCAAAAACGAGCAGTACTTC
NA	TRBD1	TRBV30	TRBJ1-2	CAWRLERTGAGYTF	TGTGCCTGGAGACTAGAAAGGACAGGGGCTGGCTACACCTTC
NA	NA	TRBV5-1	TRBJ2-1	CASSLGYSNQQFF	TGCGCCAGCAGCTTGGGTTACTCCAATCAGCAGTTCTTC
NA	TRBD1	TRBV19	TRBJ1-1	CASNLRMTGAEAFF	TGTGCCAGTAATTTACGAATGACAGGGGCTGAAGCTTTCTTT
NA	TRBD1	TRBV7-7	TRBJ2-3	CASSFGQGDTDTQYF	TGTGCCAGCAGCTTCGGACAGGGGGACACAGATACGCAGTATTTT
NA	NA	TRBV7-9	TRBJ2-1	CASSFLDNNEQFF	TGTGCCAGCAGCTTCTTAGATAACAATGAGCAGTTCTTC
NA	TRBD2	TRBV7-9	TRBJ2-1	CASSLAGGTQKNEQFF	TGTGCCAGCAGCTTAGCGGGGGGGACCCAAAAGAATGAGCAGTTCTTC
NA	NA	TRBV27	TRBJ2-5	CASSFSGVETQYF	TGTGCCAGCAGTTTTTCAGGGGTGGAGACCCAGTACTTC
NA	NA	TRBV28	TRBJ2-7	CASSPPRTLYDEQYF	TGTGCCAGCAGTCCCCCCCGGACATTATACGATGAGCAGTACTTC
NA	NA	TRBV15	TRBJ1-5	CATSREEVFNQPQHF	TGTGCCACCAGCAGAGAGGAGGTTTTCAATCAGCCCCAGCATTTT
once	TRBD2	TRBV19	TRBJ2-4	CASSISKRDGRVLAKNIQYF	TGTGCCAGTAGTATAAGCAAGCGGGACGGCCGGGTTTTAGCCAAAAACATTCAGTACTTC
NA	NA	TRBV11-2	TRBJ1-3	CASSSTGSSGNTIYF	TGTGCCAGCAGCTCCACCGGTAGCTCTGGAAACACCATATATTTT
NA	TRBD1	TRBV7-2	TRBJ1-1	CASSLGARKGAAFF	TGTGCCAGCAGCTTAGGGGCCAGGAAGGGGGCAGCTTTCTTT
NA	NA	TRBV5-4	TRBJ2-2	CASSDRSGELFF	TGTGCCAGCAGTGACAGGTCCGGGGAGCTGTTTTTT
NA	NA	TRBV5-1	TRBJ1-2	CASSLDSYYGYTF	TGCGCCAGCAGCTTAGACTCTTACTATGGCTACACCTTC
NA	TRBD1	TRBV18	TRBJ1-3	CASSPLRTGVESTIYF	TGTGCCAGCTCACCACTCCGGACAGGGGTGGAATCTACCATATATTTT
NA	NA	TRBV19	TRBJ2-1	CASSRGVNYYNEQFF	TGTGCCAGTAGTCGCGGGGTTAACTACTACAATGAGCAGTTCTTC
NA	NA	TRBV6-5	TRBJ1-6	CASSYSFVGRDSPLHF	TGTGCCAGCAGTTACTCATTCGTGGGTCGGGATTCACCCCTCCACTTT
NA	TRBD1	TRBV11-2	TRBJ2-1	CASSFPRQGNEQFF	TGTGCCAGCAGCTTTCCAAGACAGGGTAATGAGCAGTTCTTC